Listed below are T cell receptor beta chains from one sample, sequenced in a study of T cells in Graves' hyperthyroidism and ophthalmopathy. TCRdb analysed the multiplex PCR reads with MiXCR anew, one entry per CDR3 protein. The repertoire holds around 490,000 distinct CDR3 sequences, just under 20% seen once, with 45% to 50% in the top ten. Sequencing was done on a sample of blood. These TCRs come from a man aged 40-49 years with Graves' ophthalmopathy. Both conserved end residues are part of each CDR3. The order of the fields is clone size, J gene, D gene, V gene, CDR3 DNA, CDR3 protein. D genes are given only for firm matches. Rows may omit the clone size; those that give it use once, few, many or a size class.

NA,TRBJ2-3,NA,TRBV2,TGTGCCAGCAGTGAACCAGGCTCCGGTCCAGATACGCAGTATTTT,CASSEPGSGPDTQYF
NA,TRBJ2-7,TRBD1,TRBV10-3,TGTGCCTCAACGCTAGGACAGGGTGGCGACGAGCAGTACTTC,CASTLGQGGDEQYF
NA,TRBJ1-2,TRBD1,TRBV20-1,TGCAGTGCTAGGGAAACCGGGACAGGGGTTGGCTACACCTTC,CSARETGTGVGYTF
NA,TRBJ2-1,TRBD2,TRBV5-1,TGCGCCAACAGCTTGCGAGCGGGAGGATACAATGAGCAGTTCTTC,CANSLRAGGYNEQFF
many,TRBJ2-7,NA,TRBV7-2,TGTGCCAGCACCCTTTTCGGCCAAGGGGCTAGCGAGCAGTACTTC,CASTLFGQGASEQYF
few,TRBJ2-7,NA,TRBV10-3,TGTGCCATCAGAGGGCGGCTCTCCTACGAGCAGTACTTC,CAIRGRLSYEQYF
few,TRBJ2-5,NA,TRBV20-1,TGCAGTGCCATGGGTATGGGACTCCAAGAGACCCAGTACTTC,CSAMGMGLQETQYF
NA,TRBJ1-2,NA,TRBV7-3,TGTGCCAGCAGCTTAACGCAGGCAGGAGGTGGCTACACCTTC,CASSLTQAGGGYTF
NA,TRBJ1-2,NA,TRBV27,TGTGCCAGCAGTTTATACGGGCAATCCGACTATGGCTACACCTTC,CASSLYGQSDYGYTF
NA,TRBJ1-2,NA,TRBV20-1,TGCAGTGCGGACTATAACTATGGCTACACCTTC,CSADYNYGYTF
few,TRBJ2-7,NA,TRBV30,TGTGCCTGGAGAGATCAGGGCGGGCTGGGGACCGAGCAGTACTTC,CAWRDQGGLGTEQYF
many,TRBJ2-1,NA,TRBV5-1,TGCGCCAGCAGCTCCTCTATCTCCTACAATGAGCAGTTCTTC,CASSSSISYNEQFF
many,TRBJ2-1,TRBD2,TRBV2,TGTGCCAGCAGGGGGACTAGCGGGACCTACAATGAGCAGTTCTTC,CASRGTSGTYNEQFF
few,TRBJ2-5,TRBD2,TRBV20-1,TGCAGTGCTAGATTTTCTAGCGGCCAAGAGACCCAGTACTTC,CSARFSSGQETQYF
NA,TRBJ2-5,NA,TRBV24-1,TGTGCCACCAGTGATTGGGGGCGCGGAGAGACCCAGTACTTC,CATSDWGRGETQYF